The 21 T cell receptor beta chains listed next were all sequenced from one sample in a study of T cells in Graves' hyperthyroidism and ophthalmopathy. Researchers amplified the TCR beta CDR3 regions from RNA transcripts. The HTBI primer set was used in a first-round RT-PCR of the TCR CDR3. TCRdb processed the multiplex PCR reads anew with MiXCR; each CDR3 protein has one entry. The table includes about 600,000 distinct CDR3 sequences, more than 15% detected once. The sample consisted of blood. The source of these receptors is a woman aged 35 to 49 with Graves' ophthalmopathy.

This clonotype was counted at least ten times. The V call is TRBV20-1, the J call TRBJ2-3, with 14 bases fitting TRBD2. The junction had 8 bases not matched to a gene; V was cut back by 1 base and J by 5 bases. Germline V gene data show CDR1 as DFQATT and CDR2 as SNEGSKA (reference sequence). The CDR3 loop spans 17 amino acids. This chain's CDR3 is CSARARGLAGVEDTQYF. CDR3 DNA sequence: TGCAGTGCTAGAGCTAGGGGACTAGCGGGAGTAGAAGATACGCAGTATTTT.

This clonotype has more than one count but fewer than ten. The junction and the germline gene differ at one end; a read error may be behind it. The CDR3 nucleotides are TGTGCCTGTAGTTGGAGACAGGGGCCTCTACCCTCCTACAATGAGCAGTTCTTC. This encodes CACSWRQGPLPSYNEQFF. V is TRBV19 and J is TRBJ2-1, with TRBD1 matching over 8 bases. There are 18 residues in the CDR3. In germline, CDR1 is LNHDA, CDR2 SQIVND (reference sequence).

The table lists this clonotype with many counts. This sequence joins TRBV5-5 and TRBJ2-2; the D gene is possibly TRBD1 (6 bases). CDR1 SGHKS and CDR2 YYEKEE come from the germline V gene (reference sequence). V dropped 4 bases and J dropped 4 bases, with 11 bases sitting between them. The CDR3 contains 14 residues. The CDR3 coding sequence is TGTGCCAGCAGCAAGGGACAATCCACCGGGGAGCTGTTTTTT. Protein product: CASSKGQSTGELFF.

The chain couples TRBV20-1 to TRBJ2-3; a weak D match, TRBD2 (5 bases). The germline gives CDR1 DFQATT, CDR2 SNEGSKA (reference sequence). The CDR3 contains 14 residues. V lost 3 bases, J lost 0 bases, and 10 bases lay in between. The CDR3 loop is CSASPGISTDTQYF. The DNA of the CDR3 is TGCAGTGCTAGCCCCGGGATTAGCACAGATACGCAGTATTTT.

This clonotype was seen many times. The DNA for the CDR3 is TGTGCCAGCATTCGGCAGGGGGCGTACGAGCAGTACTTC. It yields the protein CASIRQGAYEQYF. The V gene is TRBV28, the J gene TRBJ2-7; 8 nucleotides match TRBD1. The CDR3 has 13 amino acids. V dropped 7 bases and J dropped 4; count of bases not matched to a gene: 6. CDR1 is MDHEN and CDR2 is SYDVKM in the germline V gene. The full variable domain, in which reference TRBV28 and TRBJ2-7 provide the parts outside the CDR3, is DVKVTQSSRYLVKRTGEKVFLECVQDMDHENMFWYRQDPGLGLRLIYFSYDVKMKEKGDIPEGYSVSREKKERFSLILESASTNQTSMYLCASIRQGAYEQYFGPGTRLTVT.

The table lists this clonotype with many counts. At one of its ends the junction is not consistent with the germline gene, which may arise from a read error. This chain links TRBV7-7 with TRBJ2-1, with D unresolved. CDR1 SSHAT and CDR2 FNYEAQ come from the germline V gene (reference sequence). This CDR3 has 13 amino acids. CDR3: CASSLEPNNEQFF. The CDR3 nucleotides are TGTGCTAGCAGCTTAGAACCCAACAATGAGCAGTTCTTC.

This clonotype showed up just once. The chain uses TRBV5-4 and TRBJ2-1; TRBD1 or TRBD2 may be the D gene (5 bases each). CDR3 length: 14 residues. V lost 3 bases and J 7 bases, leaving 14 bases between the germline ends. Germline V CDR1 and CDR2: SGHNT, YYREEE (reference sequence). The CDR3 DNA reads TGTGCCAGCAGCTCCGGAGGTTGGGGGAATGAGCAGTTCTTC. It translates to CASSSGGWGNEQFF.

The gene calls are TRBV7-9 and TRBJ2-5; tentative D call: TRBD2 (5 bases). Germline V gene sequence: CDR1 SEHNR, CDR2 FQNEAQ (reference sequence). V was cut by 5 bases and J by 2 bases, with 12 bases left in between. This CDR3 is 14 amino acids long. CDR3 in amino acids: CASSESGKQETQYF. In DNA form, the CDR3 reads TGTGCCAGCAGCGAATCCGGGAAGCAAGAGACCCAGTACTTC.

This clonotype has at least ten counts. The chain couples TRBV7-2 to TRBJ2-4; a possible D gene is TRBD1 (6 bases). Germline CDR1 SGHTA, CDR2 FQGNSA. The germline V and J ends were trimmed by 4 bases and 0 bases, with 16 bases remaining between them. The CDR3 consists of 17 residues. The CDR3 nucleotides are TGTGCCAGCAGCTCGCCTAGGGGGTGGGTAGCCAAAAACATTCAGTACTTC. This codes for CASSSPRGWVAKNIQYF.

This clonotype was recorded at least ten times. The chain couples TRBV5-1 to TRBJ2-1; unclear D gene. CDR1 and CDR2 (germline): SGHRS, YFSETQ. This CDR3 has 15 amino acids. Trimming took 1 base from V and 5 from J, leaving 13 bases between them. The CDR3 nucleotides read TGCGCCAGCAGCTTGATGGTGGGTAGTCACAATGAGCAGTTCTTC. Residues: CASSLMVGSHNEQFF. Full variable domain (missing parts from reference TRBV5-1 and TRBJ2-1): KAGVTQTPRYLIKTRGQQVTLSCSPISGHRSVSWYQQTPGQGLQFLFEYFSETQRNKGNFPGRFSGRQFSNSRSEMNVSTLELGDSALYLCASSLMVGSHNEQFFGPGTRLTVL.

This clonotype was seen repeatedly, ten times or more. The rearrangement links TRBV5-1 to TRBJ2-7; 8 nucleotides agree with TRBD1. This CDR3 has 14 residues. The V gene end was trimmed by 1 base and the J gene end by 6 bases; junction bases not matched to a gene: 6. The germline gives CDR1 SGHRS, CDR2 YFSETQ. The CDR3 nucleotides read TGCGCCAGCAGCTTGAGCACAGGGGGTCGCGAGCAGTACTTC. As protein: CASSLSTGGREQYF.

This clonotype was counted ten times or more. The chain employs TRBV18 and TRBJ2-7; possible D gene TRBD1, 5 bases. Trimming stripped 3 bases from V and 3 bases from J, with 12 bases between. Per germline, CDR1 KGHSH and CDR2 LQKENI. The CDR3 covers 14 residues. The CDR3 DNA reads TGTGCCAGCTCACCTGGCAGGGCCGGCTACGAGCAGTACTTC. It is translated as CASSPGRAGYEQYF.

This clonotype was seen ten or more times. This CDR3 is CATKSTGDNEQFF. CDR3 bases: TGTGCCACCAAGTCAACAGGGGACAATGAGCAGTTCTTC. The chain has TRBV2 and TRBJ2-1; 7 bases fit TRBD1. Germline lookup yields CDR1 SNHLY and CDR2 FYNNEI. V gave up 10 bases and J gave up 5 bases; unmatched junction bases: 8. CDR3 size: 13 residues.

This clonotype was counted many times. The chain carries TRBV12-3 or TRBV12-4 and TRBJ1-4; 7 nucleotides align to TRBD1. The CDR3 length is 15 residues. Trimming took 5 bases from V and 3 from J; bases not matched to a gene: 6. This CDR3 reads CASSDNRGANEKLFF. The CDR3 coding sequence is TGTGCCAGCAGTGACAACAGGGGCGCTAATGAAAAACTGTTTTTT.

V gene TRBV27 combines with J gene TRBJ2-1; tentatively, D is TRBD1 or TRBD2 (5 bases each). Germline CDR1 is MNHEY and CDR2 is SMNVEV (reference sequence). The V gene lost 9 bases and the J gene lost 6 bases, with 12 bases spanning the gap. CDR3 length equals 12 residues. CDR3 coding DNA: TGTGCCAGTTCCAGTGGGGGCAATGAGCAGTTCTTC. Protein product: CASSSGGNEQFF.

This clonotype was observed a single time. The chain uses TRBV19 and TRBJ1-2; the D is unclear. Germline V gene data show CDR1 as LNHDA and CDR2 as SQIVND (reference sequence). Trimming cost V 1 base and J 2 bases, with 11 bases left between them. The CDR3 is 15 amino acids. In DNA, the CDR3 is TGTGCCAGTAGTATAGCGGGCGGCGGAAACTATGGCTACACCTTC. Translated, it gives CASSIAGGGNYGYTF.

On this clonotype: With a much larger clone just one base away, this may be a read error. This chain connects TRBV19 to TRBJ2-5; 9 bases fit TRBD1. The end of the DNA fits TRBJ2-1 better, so the J call may be wrong. Germline V gene sequence: CDR1 LNHDA, CDR2 SQIVND (reference sequence). The CDR3 is 14 residues long. The CDR3 DNA is TGTGCCAGTAGTATTTGGGGGGACAGGGAGACCCAGTTCTTC. It codes for CASSIWGDRETQFF.

The chain links TRBV4-1 to TRBJ1-5, with D unresolved. The germline V gene encodes CDR1 MGHRA and CDR2 YSYEKL. The CDR3 contains 15 residues. Trimming removed 0 bases from V and 4 bases from J, with 10 bases in between. CDR3 in DNA: TGCGCCAGCAGCCAAGAAGGGCAGATAAATCAGCCCCAGCATTTT. Translation: CASSQEGQINQPQHF.

This clonotype was detected many times. The rearrangement joins TRBV12-3 or TRBV12-4 to TRBJ2-4; the D is unclear. The length of the CDR3 is 12 residues. Trimming removed 11 bases from V and 1 base from J, with 9 bases in between. CDR3 DNA sequence: TGTGCCGGAGAGTCGGCCAAAAACATTCAGTACTTC. Its translation: CAGESAKNIQYF.

This clonotype showed up just a few times. The gene calls are TRBV5-1 and TRBJ2-1; either TRBD1 or TRBD2 may fit D (7 bases each). V lost 4 bases to trimming and J lost 8 bases, with 19 bases between them. Germline lookup yields CDR1 SGHRS and CDR2 YFSETQ. The CDR3 is made up of 15 amino acids. CDR3 nucleotide sequence: TGCGCCAGCAGCCGAACAGGACTAGGGGGCGATGAGCAGTTCTTC. Amino acids: CASSRTGLGGDEQFF. The entire variable domain, with the rest obtained from reference TRBV5-1 and TRBJ2-1, is as follows: KAGVTQTPRYLIKTRGQQVTLSCSPISGHRSVSWYQQTPGQGLQFLFEYFSETQRNKGNFPGRFSGRQFSNSRSEMNVSTLELGDSALYLCASSRTGLGGDEQFFGPGTRLTVL.

V and J are TRBV29-1 and TRBJ2-5, with 10 bases fitting TRBD1. CDR1 SQVTM and CDR2 ANQGSEA come from the germline V gene. Trimming cost V 6 bases and J 5 bases; bases outside gene matches: 9. The CDR3 is 14 residues long. The CDR3 reads CSVAGTGDGETQYF. CDR3 coding DNA: TGCAGCGTAGCCGGGACAGGGGACGGTGAGACCCAGTACTTC.